Shown below are 16 T cell receptor beta chains from a single sample sequenced in a study of T cell responses to AZD1222 COVID-19 vaccine. The table came from immunoSEQ multiplex PCR; TCRdb's copy has only in-frame clones and leaves some out. The table has roughly 160,000 clones, 92% seen once. The sample was peripheral blood, taken on day 0 of AZD1222 vaccination. Receptors originate from an adult in good health.

This chain connects TRBV6-5 to TRBJ1-1; TRBD1 aligns across 8 bases. V lost 0 bases, J lost 6 bases, and 9 bases stayed unmatched. The CDR3 is made up of 16 amino acids. Germline V gene lookup returns CDR1 MNHEY and CDR2 SVGAGI. CDR3 in amino acids: CASSYSLDRGKSEAFF. CDR3 nucleotide sequence: TGTGCCAGCAGTTACTCACTCGACAGGGGTAAATCTGAAGCTTTCTTT.

The chain recombines TRBV12-3 or TRBV12-4 with TRBJ1-1, with a weak D call TRBD1 (6 bases). Trimming removed 8 bases at V and 0 bases at J, with 10 bases between. The CDR3 has 13 residues. The CDR3 sequence is CASQGRMNTEAFF. For the CDR3, the DNA is TGTGCCAGCCAGGGGCGCATGAACACTGAAGCTTTCTTT.

The chain is built from TRBV3-1 (or the pseudogene TRBV3-2) and TRBJ1-5, with D unresolved. Trimming pared 1 base from V and 9 bases from J, leaving 10 bases between. The length of the CDR3 is 13 residues. Germline CDR1 reads LGHDT; CDR2 reads YNNKEL (reference sequence). CDR3 coding DNA: TGTGCCAGCAGCCAAGGAAATCGTGTGCCCCAGCATTTT. Residues: CASSQGNRVPQHF.

The CDR3 spells CASSLVRAGEQYF. CDR3 coding DNA: TGTGCCAGCAGCTTGGTCAGGGCGGGCGAGCAGTACTTC. This chain links TRBV5-4 with TRBJ2-7; D assignment may be TRBD1 or TRBD2 (5 bases each). In germline, CDR1 is SGHNT, CDR2 YYREEE (reference sequence). CDR3 length equals 13 residues. Trimming took off 0 bases at V and 6 bases at J, with 10 bases between the two ends.

As regards this clone: At one boundary the junction diverges from the germline segment, which might be a read error. This rearrangement joins TRBV27 to TRBJ1-5; D call uncertain. The V gene's germline CDR1 is MNHEY and CDR2 SMNVEV (reference sequence). The CDR3 has 14 residues. CDR3 protein: CASSVSDGYQPQHF. In DNA form, the CDR3 reads TGTGCCAGCAGTGTATCGGACGGCTATCAGCCCCAGCATTTT.

The rearrangement links TRBV5-6 to TRBJ1-2; possibly TRBD1 for D (6 bases). This CDR3 spans 16 amino acids. The ends were cut back, 3 bases at V and 0 bases at J, with 15 bases in the middle. Germline loops: CDR1 SGHDT, CDR2 YYEEEE. Written as DNA, the CDR3 is TGTGCCAGCAGCTATGAGACAGGCCGAGCTAACTATGGCTACACCTTC. Protein sequence: CASSYETGRANYGYTF.

V and J are TRBV9 and TRBJ1-3; no clear D. Per germline, CDR1 SGDLS and CDR2 YYNGEE. The CDR3 covers 15 residues. V shed 3 bases and J shed 2 bases, with 12 bases lying between them. The CDR3 DNA sequence: TGTGCCAGCAGCGCCGGAACAGTCGCTGGAAACACCATATATTTT. Amino acid sequence: CASSAGTVAGNTIYF.

This clone appeared a single time. V usage is TRBV6-5 and J usage is TRBJ2-7, with 9 bases that match TRBD1. Germline trimming cut 7 bases from V and 3 bases from J; bases unmatched to any gene: 7. Germline CDR1 reads MNHEY; CDR2 reads SVGAGI. The CDR3 runs to 14 residues. The CDR3 protein is CASTRTGANYEQYF. The CDR3 DNA is TGTGCCAGCACTCGGACAGGGGCGAACTACGAGCAGTACTTC.

V and J are TRBV27 and TRBJ2-1; weak D call: TRBD1 (5 bases). The CDR3 contains 14 residues. Trimming removed 3 bases at V and 9 bases at J, with 15 bases between. Per the germline V gene, CDR1 is MNHEY and CDR2 is SMNVEV (reference sequence). CDR3 amino acids: CASSFSSRVLEQFF. The CDR3 DNA reads TGTGCCAGCAGTTTCTCCTCCAGGGTACTTGAGCAGTTCTTC.

The chain recombines TRBV18 with TRBJ2-2; D gene unclear. The V end lost 3 bases, the J end lost 1 base, and 9 bases lay between the germline ends. The CDR3 runs to 15 residues. Germline CDR1 and CDR2: KGHSH and LQKENI. This CDR3 reads CASSPGRLNTGELFF. The DNA of the CDR3 is TGTGCCAGCTCACCCGGGCGGTTGAACACCGGGGAGCTGTTTTTT.

The rearrangement joins TRBV6-1 to TRBJ1-1; no reliable D call. The V and J ends lost 0 bases and 4 bases respectively, with 12 bases between them. Germline lookup yields CDR1 MNHNS and CDR2 SASEGT. The CDR3 is 15 amino acids. The CDR3 sequence is CASSEAEGSGTEAFF. CDR3 coding DNA: TGTGCCAGCAGTGAAGCAGAGGGCAGCGGCACTGAAGCTTTCTTT.

This chain connects TRBV6-4 to TRBJ2-5; 9 nucleotides match TRBD2. The CDR3 totals 17 residues. CDR1 is MRHNA, CDR2 SNTAGT, per germline. J gave up 1 base and V 2 bases, and 8 bases lay outside the gene matches. The CDR3 loop reads CASSDQRCSGGQETQYF. CDR3 bases: TGTGCCAGCAGTGACCAGCGGTGTAGCGGGGGCCAAGAGACCCAGTACTTC.

The chain uses TRBV6-5 and TRBJ2-1; 10 bases agree with TRBD1. The CDR3 runs 15 residues. J gave up 3 bases and V 5 bases, and 4 bases lay outside the gene matches. The germline CDR1 and CDR2 sequences are MNHEY and SVGAGI. CDR3 sequence: CASSQDRGGYNEQFF. In DNA form, the CDR3 reads TGTGCCAGCAGTCAGGACAGGGGGGGCTACAATGAGCAGTTCTTC.

The rearrangement links TRBV29-1 to TRBJ1-2; a possible D gene is TRBD1 (6 bases). The CDR3 runs 15 residues. The germline V gene has CDR1 SQVTM and CDR2 ANQGSEA. The V end was cut by 4 bases, the J end by 0 bases, with 15 bases between. CDR3 amino acids: CSVARGADSNYGYTF. The CDR3, as DNA: TGCAGCGTTGCGAGGGGGGCGGATTCTAACTATGGCTACACCTTC.

In this sample, this clone turned up a few times. The chain uses TRBV6-6 and TRBJ2-5; 8 positions agree with TRBD1. Trimming cost V 2 bases and J 4 bases; bases outside gene matches: 9. This CDR3 comprises 16 residues. Per germline, CDR1 MNHNY and CDR2 SVGAGI (reference sequence). The CDR3 reads CASSYTGQGLGETQYF. The CDR3 bases are TGTGCCAGCAGTTACACCGGACAGGGATTAGGAGAGACCCAGTACTTC.

This clone occurred once. The gene calls are TRBV29-1 and TRBJ1-4; tentative D call: TRBD1 (6 bases). Germline CDR1 SQVTM, CDR2 ANQGSEA. Trimming stripped 8 bases from V and 8 bases from J, with 18 bases between. The CDR3 consists of 13 residues. The CDR3 region has the DNA TGCAGCATCACTGACAGGTTGGGGGAAAAACTGTTTTTT. Protein product: CSITDRLGEKLFF.